The following is a T cell receptor beta chain sequence with its context. This specimen belongs to a study of shared clonotypes between healthy human individuals. V lost 6 bases and J lost 2, with 8 bases in between. Germline lookup yields CDR1 SGHTA and CDR2 FQGNSA. The CDR3 loop spans 14 amino acids. Only in-frame clones appear in the TCRdb table, and some are missing; sequencing was by immunoSEQ multiplex PCR. The sample has about 470,000 clones, roughly three quarters seen once; the top ten hold less than 15%. Sequencing used PBMCs. The receptor's source is a woman aged 40-49 years in good health. Some clones in this sample may be carry-over from other donors' samples. The chain recombines TRBV7-2 with TRBJ2-6, with D unclear. In DNA form, the CDR3 reads TGTGCCAGCAGGACCTCGACTGGGGCCAACGTCCTGACTTTC. Amino acid sequence: CASRTSTGANVLTF.